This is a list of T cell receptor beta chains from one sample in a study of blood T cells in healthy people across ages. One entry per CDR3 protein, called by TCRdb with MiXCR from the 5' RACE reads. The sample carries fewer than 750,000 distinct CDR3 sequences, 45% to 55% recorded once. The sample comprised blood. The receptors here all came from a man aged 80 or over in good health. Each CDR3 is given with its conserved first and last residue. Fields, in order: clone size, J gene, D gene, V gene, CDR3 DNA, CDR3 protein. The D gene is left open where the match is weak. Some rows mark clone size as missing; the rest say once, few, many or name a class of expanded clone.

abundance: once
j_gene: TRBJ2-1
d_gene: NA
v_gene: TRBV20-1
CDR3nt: TGCAGTGCTAGTCCCTTCGATGAGCAGTTCTTC
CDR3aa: CSASPFDEQFF

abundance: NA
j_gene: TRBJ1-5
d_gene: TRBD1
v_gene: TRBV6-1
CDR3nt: TGTGCCAGCAGCGAATGGAACCCGGGACAGGGTGCAAATCAGCCCCAGCATTTT
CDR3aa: CASSEWNPGQGANQPQHF

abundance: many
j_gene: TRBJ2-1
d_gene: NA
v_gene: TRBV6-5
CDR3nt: TGTGCCAGCAGTTCGGCAGAACTAAGGGGTGAGCAGTTCTTC
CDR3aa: CASSSAELRGEQFF

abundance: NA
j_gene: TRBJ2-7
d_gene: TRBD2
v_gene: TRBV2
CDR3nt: TGTGCCAGCACCGGGACTAGCGGGTACGAGCAGTACTTC
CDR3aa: CASTGTSGYEQYF

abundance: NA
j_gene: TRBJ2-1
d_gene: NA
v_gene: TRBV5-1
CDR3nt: TGCGCCAGCAGCCGGACAGCCACGGAAAACAATGGGCAGTTCTTC
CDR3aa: CASSRTATENNGQFF

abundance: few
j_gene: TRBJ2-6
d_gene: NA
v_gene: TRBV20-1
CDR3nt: TGCAGTGCTCTACCCTCTGGGGCCAACGTCCTGACTTTC
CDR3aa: CSALPSGANVLTF

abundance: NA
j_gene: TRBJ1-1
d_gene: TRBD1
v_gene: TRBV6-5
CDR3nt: TGTGCCAGCAGCTTCCAGGGGGGGAAGAACACTGAAGCTTTCTTT
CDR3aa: CASSFQGGKNTEAFF

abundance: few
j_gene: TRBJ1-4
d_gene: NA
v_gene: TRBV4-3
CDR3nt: TGCGCCAGCAGCCCCAGCGGACAGTCTCAAGGGGAAAAACTGTTTTTT
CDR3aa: CASSPSGQSQGEKLFF

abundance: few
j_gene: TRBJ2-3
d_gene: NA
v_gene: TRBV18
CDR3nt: TGTGCCAGCTCACCTGGCGGGGAACCAGATACGCAGTATTTT
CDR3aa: CASSPGGEPDTQYF

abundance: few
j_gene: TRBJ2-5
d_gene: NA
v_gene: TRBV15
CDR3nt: TGTGCCACCAGCAGAGATGGCCCGCGGCGAGAGACCCAGTACTTC
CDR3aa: CATSRDGPRRETQYF

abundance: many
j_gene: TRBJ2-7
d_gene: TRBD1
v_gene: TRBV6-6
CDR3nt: TGTGCCAGCAGTCACGGACAGGCCTACGAGCAGTACTTC
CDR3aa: CASSHGQAYEQYF

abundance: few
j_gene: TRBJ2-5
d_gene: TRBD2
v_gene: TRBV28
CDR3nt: TGTGCCAGCAGCCCTACTAGCGGGAGGTACCAAGAGACCCAGTACTTC
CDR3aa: CASSPTSGRYQETQYF

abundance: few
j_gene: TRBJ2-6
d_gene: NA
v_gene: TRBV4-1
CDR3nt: TGCGCCAGCAGCCAAGAGCTAGACACCGTCCTGACTTTC
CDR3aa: CASSQELDTVLTF

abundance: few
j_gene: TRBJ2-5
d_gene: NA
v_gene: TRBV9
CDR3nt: TGTGCCAGCAGCGTAGACTACTCACCAGAGACCCAGTACTTC
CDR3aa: CASSVDYSPETQYF

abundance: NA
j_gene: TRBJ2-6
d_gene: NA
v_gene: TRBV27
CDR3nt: TGTGCCAGCAGTTTCCAGGGTCGCTCTGGGGCCAACGTCCTGACTTTC
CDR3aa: CASSFQGRSGANVLTF

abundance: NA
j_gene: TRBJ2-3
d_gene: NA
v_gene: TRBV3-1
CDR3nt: TGTGCCAGCAGCCAGCGTCGAGGAGATACGCAGTATTTT
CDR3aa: CASSQRRGDTQYF